This T cell receptor beta chain was observed in a study of OX40 agonist ivuxolimab in advanced cancers. Study overall: The mean age was about 61 years, ranging from roughly 23 to 79, with 80% to 85% of participants male. Three patients got partial responses; one had hepatocellular carcinoma and two had cutaneous melanoma.

This CDR3 is 13 amino acids long. The V and J ends lost 5 bases and 9 bases, in that order; junction bases with no gene match: 8. CDR1 and CDR2 from the germline V gene are SEHNR and FQNEAQ (reference sequence). The data were produced by immunoSEQ multiplex PCR, yet TCRdb's version contains in-frame clones alone and is incomplete. The table records more than 70,000 clones, 65% to 90% of them present only once. Regarding the study as a whole: There were also nonresponders showing low normalized T-cell clonal expansion.

Concerning this clone: Its antigen is currently unknown.

This chain connects TRBV7-9 to TRBJ1-2; 8 positions match TRBD1. Sequencing used CD4+ or CD8+ T cells sorted from blood, obtained in a trial of the OX40 agonist ivuxolimab. This clonotype was obtained from an adult with an advanced solid tumor such as melanoma, head and neck, liver or kidney cancer. The CDR3 bases are TGTGCCAGCAGCCCCGGACAGGGTAGTAGCTACACCTTC. The encoded protein is CASSPGQGSSYTF.